A single sample gave rise to the 30 T cell receptor beta chains below, sequenced in a study of shared clonotypes between healthy human individuals. Terminally differentiated effector memory CD45RA+ cells were excluded from the naive CD8 cells, which were CD45RO-negative and positively selected for CCR7. Sequencing used immunoSEQ multiplex PCR; TCRdb keeps in-frame clones, though not all of them. The sample contains about 820,000 clones, over 90% of which appear only once. Specimen: naive CD8+ T cells sorted from blood. The receptors were gathered from a man in his thirties or forties in good health.

The J gene is TRBJ2-5, the V gene TRBV13; weak D call: TRBD1 (5 bases). Per germline, CDR1 PRHDT and CDR2 FYEKMQ (reference sequence). V was trimmed by 6 bases and J by 6 bases, leaving 20 bases between them. The CDR3 sequence is 15 residues long. Here the CDR3 reads CASRSTRQGSQTQYF. CDR3 DNA sequence: TGTGCCAGCAGGTCTACACGCCAGGGAAGCCAGACCCAGTACTTC.

CDR3 sequence reads: CASSLSGGIGELFF. CDR3 nucleotide sequence: TGTGCCAGCAGTTTATCAGGGGGCATCGGGGAGCTGTTTTTT. V gene TRBV28 combines with J gene TRBJ2-2; 8 positions agree with TRBD1. Germline V lookup: CDR1 MDHEN, CDR2 SYDVKM. The V segment lost 1 base and the J segment 7 bases; nucleotides outside the gene matches: 2. The CDR3 has 14 residues.

The V and J genes are TRBV7-6 and TRBJ2-3; unclear D gene. The V end lost 3 bases, the J end lost 0 bases, and 7 bases lay between the germline ends. Germline V gives CDR1 SGHVS, CDR2 FNYEAQ. This CDR3 region has 14 residues. CDR3 sequence (DNA): TGTGCCAGCAGCTTGGGCCGAAGCACAGATACGCAGTATTTT. Protein sequence: CASSLGRSTDTQYF.

The chain is built from TRBV27 and TRBJ2-1; the D gene is possibly TRBD2 (5 bases). The length of the CDR3 is 14 residues. CDR1 and CDR2 from the germline V gene are MNHEY and SMNVEV (reference sequence). V shed 4 bases and J shed 6 bases, with 13 bases lying between them. The CDR3 nucleotides are TGTGCCAGCAGTTGGTCCGGGAAACTCAATGAGCAGTTCTTC. Translation: CASSWSGKLNEQFF.

The chain links TRBV11-3 to TRBJ1-5; no definite D call. The V gene lost 6 bases and the J gene lost 0 bases, with 15 bases spanning the gap. This CDR3 contains 16 residues. CDR1 and CDR2 (germline): SGHNT, YENEEA. As DNA, the CDR3 is TGTGCCAGCAGTCACACAACTTTTTATAGCAATCAGCCCCAGCATTTT. Translation gives CASSHTTFYSNQPQHF.

The rearrangement links TRBV7-3 to TRBJ2-7; the match to TRBD1 covers 7 bases. V gave up 5 bases and J gave up 2 bases; unmatched junction bases: 12. The germline gives CDR1 SGHTA, CDR2 FQGTGA. The CDR3 is 16 residues long. CDR3 protein: CASSNIKEGQTYEQYF. CDR3 nucleotide sequence: TGTGCCAGCAGCAATATCAAAGAGGGACAGACCTACGAGCAGTACTTC.

This chain joins TRBV27 and TRBJ2-3; 8 positions match TRBD2. The CDR3 is 16 amino acids. J gave up 3 bases and V 3 bases, and 8 bases lay outside the gene matches. Germline V CDR1 and CDR2: MNHEY, SMNVEV (reference sequence). For the CDR3, the DNA is TGTGCCAGCAGTTTTCAAGCGGGGGAGGCAACAGATACGCAGTATTTT. Translating it yields CASSFQAGEATDTQYF.

The V and J genes are TRBV5-3 and TRBJ2-3; tentative D call: TRBD1 (5 bases). Being an ORF, TRBV5-3 has a function that is uncertain. Trimming cost V 1 base and J 3 bases, with 21 bases left between them. The CDR3 extends over 18 amino acids. This chain's CDR3 is CARSLRLGLLPSTDTQYF. DNA for the CDR3: TGTGCCAGAAGCTTGAGGTTGGGGCTCCTTCCCTCTACAGATACGCAGTATTTT.

This chain connects TRBV19 to TRBJ2-1; D may be TRBD1 (5 bases). The ends were cut back, 4 bases at V and 9 bases at J, with 16 bases in the middle. This CDR3 has 14 residues. Germline loops: CDR1 LNHDA, CDR2 SQIVND (reference sequence). The CDR3 loop reads CASSTTPTGFEQFF. The CDR3, as DNA: TGTGCCAGTAGTACCACGCCCACAGGTTTTGAGCAGTTCTTC.

The CDR3 DNA is TGTGCCAGCAGGTACCCCGGGGTGATCCCCTACGAGCAGTACTTC. Translated: CASRYPGVIPYEQYF. This rearrangement joins TRBV11-2 to TRBJ2-7; a weak D match, TRBD2 (5 bases). Trimming removed 6 bases from V and 2 bases from J, with 17 bases in between. Germline V CDR1 and CDR2: SGHAT, FQNNGV. The CDR3 consists of 15 residues.

The chain uses TRBV7-9 and TRBJ2-5, with D tentatively TRBD1 (6 bases). The J call may be in error: the DNA end matches TRBJ2-7 better. Germline CDR1 SEHNR, CDR2 FQNEAQ (reference sequence). There are 13 residues in the CDR3. CDR3 residues: CASSGQGWDEQYF. CDR3 nucleotide sequence: TGTGCCAGCAGCGGGCAGGGGTGGGACGAGCAGTACTTC.

This chain joins TRBV10-3 and TRBJ2-1; 8 nucleotides agree with TRBD2. The CDR3 has 17 residues. CDR1 is ENHRY, CDR2 SYGVKD, per germline. V lost 0 bases and J lost 3; bases outside the gene matches: 7. The CDR3: CAISESMGSGSYNEQFF. The CDR3 coding sequence is TGTGCCATCAGTGAGTCGATGGGCAGCGGGAGCTACAATGAGCAGTTCTTC.

This sequence joins TRBV28 and TRBJ2-7; tentative D call: TRBD1 (5 bases). This CDR3 has 15 residues. The ends were cut back, 7 bases at V and 4 bases at J, with 20 bases in the middle. CDR1 and CDR2 from the germline V gene are MDHEN and SYDVKM. The CDR3 region has the DNA TGTGCCAGCACTACACCCAGGGATTGGCCTTACGAGCAGTACTTC. Translated: CASTTPRDWPYEQYF.

In DNA form, the CDR3 reads TGTGCCAGCAGCTGGGGACGGAATCAGCCCCAGCATTTT. Protein product: CASSWGRNQPQHF. The genes are TRBV13 and TRBJ1-5, with TRBD1 as a possible D gene (5 bases). The germline gives CDR1 PRHDT, CDR2 FYEKMQ (reference sequence). The CDR3 spans 13 residues. V lost 4 bases and J 4 bases, leaving 8 bases between the germline ends. The entire variable domain, with the rest obtained from reference TRBV13 and TRBJ1-5, is as follows: AAGVIQSPRHLIKEKRETATLKCYPIPRHDTVYWYQQGPGQDPQFLISFYEKMQSDKGSIPDRFSAQQFSDYHSELNMSSLELGDSALYFCASSWGRNQPQHFGDGTRLSIL.

V usage is TRBV19 and J usage is TRBJ2-2; TRBD2 might be the D (6 bases). Deletions cut 4 bases from V and 13 bases from J, with 13 bases between. This CDR3 has 12 amino acids. Germline CDR1 and CDR2: LNHDA and SQIVND (reference sequence). CDR3 protein: CASSTSGVRLFF. In nucleotides, the CDR3 is TGTGCCAGTAGTACCTCGGGGGTGAGGCTGTTTTTT.

The gene calls are TRBV7-9 and TRBJ2-2; D perhaps matches TRBD2 (5 bases). Looked up from germline, CDR1 is SEHNR and CDR2 is FQNEAQ (reference sequence). The V end was cut by 4 bases, the J end by 5 bases, with 20 bases between. The CDR3 consists of 17 residues. CDR3 DNA sequence: TGTGCCAGCAGCTCCTTGGACTGGAAATACGGGACCGGGGAGCTGTTTTTT. It codes for CASSSLDWKYGTGELFF. The full variable domain, rest sourced from reference TRBV7-9 and TRBJ2-2, is DTGVSQNPRHKITKRGQNVTFRCDPISEHNRLYWYRQTLGQGPEFLTYFQNEAQLEKSRLLSDRFSAERPKGSFSTLEIQRTEQGDSAMYLCASSSLDWKYGTGELFFGEGSRLTVL.

The chain recombines TRBV14 with TRBJ2-3; 7 bases line up with TRBD2. The CDR3 is made up of 18 amino acids. Germline V lookup: CDR1 SGHDN, CDR2 FVKESK. The J segment lost 0 bases and the V segment lost 4 bases, leaving 13 bases of the junction unmatched. The CDR3 reads CASSPRFVTSESTDTQYF. For the CDR3, the DNA is TGTGCCAGCAGCCCCCGTTTTGTTACTAGCGAGAGCACAGATACGCAGTATTTT.

This chain joins TRBV9 and TRBJ2-1, with 9 bases aligning to TRBD2. This CDR3 contains 16 residues. Per the germline V gene, CDR1 is SGDLS and CDR2 is YYNGEE. V trimming: 0 bases; J trimming: 5 bases; junction bases outside the gene matches: 6. For the CDR3, the DNA is TGTGCCAGCAGCGTAGACAGACTAGCGGTCAACAATGAGCAGTTCTTC. Its translation is CASSVDRLAVNNEQFF. Variable domain in full (rest from reference TRBV9 and TRBJ2-1): DSGVTQTPKHLITATGQRVTLRCSPRSGDLSVYWYQQSLDQGLQFLIQYYNGEERAKGNILERFSAQQFPDLHSELNLSSLELGDSALYFCASSVDRLAVNNEQFFGPGTRLTVL.

The count of this clone is one. The chain is built from TRBV15 and TRBJ1-1; D gene ambiguous. CDR1 and CDR2 from the germline V gene are LNHNV and YYDKDF (reference sequence). Trimming cost V 1 base and J 4 bases, with 7 bases left between them. The CDR3 contains 13 residues. The CDR3 bases are TGTGCCACCAGCAGAGTATTGGGCACTGAAGCTTTCTTT. Encoded protein: CATSRVLGTEAFF.

This chain joins TRBV6-1 and TRBJ1-2; no firm D call. CDR3 size: 11 residues. V lost 7 bases and J 8 bases, leaving 11 bases between the germline ends. The germline V gene encodes CDR1 MNHNS and CDR2 SASEGT. The CDR3, as DNA: TGTGCCAGCATAAGAGGGTTCGGCTACACCTTC. Translated, it gives CASIRGFGYTF.

This clone was detected a few times. The chain employs TRBV10-1 and TRBJ2-7; no definite D call. The germline V gene has CDR1 WNHNN and CDR2 SYGVQD (reference sequence). This CDR3 is 12 amino acids long. CDR3 loop: CASLPASYEQYF. Here the CDR3 DNA reads TGCGCTTCCCTGCCAGCATCCTACGAGCAGTACTTC.

The chain carries TRBV27 and TRBJ2-7; no clear D. Trimming took off 5 bases at V and 2 bases at J, with 10 bases between the two ends. The germline V gene encodes CDR1 MNHEY and CDR2 SMNVEV (reference sequence). The CDR3 length is 13 residues. The CDR3 sequence: CASSPIAPYEQYF. The CDR3 DNA reads TGTGCCAGCAGTCCCATCGCCCCCTACGAGCAGTACTTC.

The V and J genes are TRBV9 and TRBJ1-1, with 7 nucleotides matching TRBD1. V dropped 2 bases and J dropped 4; count of bases not matched to a gene: 5. Germline CDR1 is SGDLS and CDR2 is YYNGEE. The CDR3 sequence is 14 residues long. CDR3 sequence (DNA): TGTGCCAGCAGCGTCCTATCAGGGGGCACTGAAGCTTTCTTT. Protein product: CASSVLSGGTEAFF.

The gene calls are TRBV27 and TRBJ2-7; D unresolved. The CDR3 is 14 amino acids. CDR1 MNHEY and CDR2 SMNVEV come from the germline V gene (reference sequence). V was shortened by 2 bases and J by 3 bases, with 11 bases between the two germline ends. As DNA, the CDR3 is TGTGCCAGCAGTTTAGGATCAAATTACTACGAGCAGTACTTC. Translating it yields CASSLGSNYYEQYF.

Comments on this clone: Different DNA sequences within this sample yield the same CDR3. This rearrangement joins TRBV4-1 to TRBJ2-7; possibly TRBD1 for D (5 bases). Germline values: CDR1 MGHRA, CDR2 YSYEKL. The CDR3 contains 14 residues. Deletions cut 1 base from V and 0 bases from J, with 7 bases between. Here the CDR3 reads CASSQARGSYEQYF. CDR3 DNA: TGCGCCAGCAGCCAAGCTAGGGGCTCCTACGAGCAGTACTTC.

The genes are TRBV2 and TRBJ2-2; D may correspond to TRBD1 or TRBD2 (6 bases each). Germline V gene lookup returns CDR1 SNHLY and CDR2 FYNNEI. The CDR3 runs 14 residues. V lost 7 bases and J lost 5, with 14 bases in between. The CDR3: CASMRQGRTGELFF. For the CDR3, the DNA is TGTGCCAGCATGAGGCAGGGGAGGACCGGGGAGCTGTTTTTT. The full variable domain, with the rest looked up from reference TRBV2 and TRBJ2-2, is EPEVTQTPSHQVTQMGQEVILRCVPISNHLYFYWYRQILGQKVEFLVSFYNNEISEKSEIFDDQFSVERPDGSNFTLKIRSTKLEDSAMYFCASMRQGRTGELFFGEGSRLTVL.

With respect to this clone: Germline is not matched at one junction end, which may reflect a read error. This chain connects TRBV29-1 to TRBJ1-1; 10 bases align to TRBD1. Germline V gene lookup returns CDR1 SQVTM and CDR2 ANQGSEA. CDR3 size: 16 residues. CDR3 DNA: TGCAGCGTGGAAGGAAAGGGGACAGGGGTGAACACTGAAGCTTTCTTT. This translates into CSVEGKGTGVNTEAFF.

About this clone itself: The sample contains more than one DNA sequence encoding this CDR3. This rearrangement joins TRBV5-1 to TRBJ2-3; a possible D gene is TRBD2 (5 bases). This CDR3 has 14 amino acids. Germline CDR1 SGHRS, CDR2 YFSETQ. V lost 2 bases and J lost 0, with 7 bases in between. Written as DNA, the CDR3 is TGCGCCAGCAGCTTCCGCGGGAGCACAGATACGCAGTATTTT. Residues: CASSFRGSTDTQYF.

CDR3 coding DNA: TGTGCCACCTGCCCGACACCGGGCAGCACTGAAGCTTTCTTT. Translation gives CATCPTPGSTEAFF. The chain recombines TRBV6-5 with TRBJ1-1, with D uncertain. Germline V gene sequence: CDR1 MNHEY, CDR2 SVGAGI. The CDR3 has 14 amino acids. V was shortened by 10 bases and J by 4 bases, with 19 bases between the two germline ends.

The chain carries TRBV5-4 and TRBJ2-5; D gene unclear. The V end lost 0 bases, the J end lost 2 bases, and 8 bases lay between the germline ends. This CDR3 is 14 amino acids long. CDR1 is SGHNT, CDR2 YYREEE, per germline (reference sequence). In DNA form, the CDR3 reads TGTGCCAGCAGCTTGGAAACGGTACAAGAGACCCAGTACTTC. Translating it yields CASSLETVQETQYF.